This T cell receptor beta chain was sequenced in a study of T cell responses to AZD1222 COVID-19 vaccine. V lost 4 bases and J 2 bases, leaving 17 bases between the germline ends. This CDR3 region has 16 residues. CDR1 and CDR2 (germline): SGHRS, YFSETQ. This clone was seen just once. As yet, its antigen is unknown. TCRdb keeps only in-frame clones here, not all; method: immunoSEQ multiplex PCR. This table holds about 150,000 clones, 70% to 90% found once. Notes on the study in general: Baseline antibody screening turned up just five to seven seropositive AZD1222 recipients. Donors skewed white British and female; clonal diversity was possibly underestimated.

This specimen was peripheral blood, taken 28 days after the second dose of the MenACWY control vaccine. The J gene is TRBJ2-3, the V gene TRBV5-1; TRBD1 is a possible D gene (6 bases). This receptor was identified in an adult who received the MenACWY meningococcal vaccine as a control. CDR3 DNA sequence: TGCGCCAGCAGCCTACCCCTCAGGGGTCCCACAGATACGCAGTATTTT. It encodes CASSLPLRGPTDTQYF. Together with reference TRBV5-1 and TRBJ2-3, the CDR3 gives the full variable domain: KAGVTQTPRYLIKTRGQQVTLSCSPISGHRSVSWYQQTPGQGLQFLFEYFSETQRNKGNFPGRFSGRQFSNSRSEMNVSTLELGDSALYLCASSLPLRGPTDTQYFGPGTRLTVL.